This entry lists 22 T cell receptor beta chains sequenced from one sample in a study of blood T cell repertoires in COVID-19. This table comes from immunoSEQ multiplex PCR, and its TCRdb copy is limited to in-frame clones, with some not included. This sample has a few hundred thousand clones, with 75% to 90% found just once. The sample consisted of PBMCs or T cells enriched from blood (not recorded which). These receptors all come from a man aged 30 to 39 who had recovered from COVID-19.

This chain links TRBV7-9 with TRBJ1-2; D gene ambiguous. Germline lookup yields CDR1 SEHNR and CDR2 FQNEAQ (reference sequence). This CDR3 comprises 12 residues. V was trimmed by 5 bases and J by 4 bases, leaving 8 bases between them. The CDR3 DNA sequence: TGTGCCAGCAGCATGGGAGTCTATGGCTACACCTTC. Protein product: CASSMGVYGYTF.

The CDR3, as DNA: TGTGCCAGCAGCTTGAGCGGGGCGGGGTATCGAGAGACCCAGTACTTC. Translated: CASSLSGAGYRETQYF. The rearrangement links TRBV7-9 to TRBJ2-5; 7 bases line up with TRBD2. Trimming cost V 3 bases and J 4 bases; bases outside gene matches: 11. From germline, CDR1 is SEHNR and CDR2 FQNEAQ (reference sequence). The CDR3 has 16 amino acids.

The genes are TRBV10-2 and TRBJ1-4; D is perhaps TRBD1 (6 bases). The CDR3 length is 14 residues. V dropped 0 bases and J dropped 10 bases, with 12 bases sitting between them. Germline assignment: CDR1 WSHSY and CDR2 SAAADI. CDR3 region: CASSESAGDGKLFF. The CDR3 coding sequence is TGCGCCAGCAGTGAGTCTGCAGGGGACGGAAAACTGTTTTTT.

This chain joins TRBV9 and TRBJ2-7; 10 nucleotides agree with TRBD1. This CDR3 region has 15 residues. The junction had 13 bases not matched to a gene; V was cut back by 4 bases and J by 9 bases. CDR1 SGDLS and CDR2 YYNGEE come from the germline V gene. CDR3 coding DNA: TGTGCCAGCAGCACGGGACAGGGGAGTGCGAAAGGGCAGTACTTC. Its translation is CASSTGQGSAKGQYF.

V usage is TRBV15 and J usage is TRBJ1-1, with 9 bases identical to TRBD1. CDR3 length: 14 residues. Germline-derived CDR1 and CDR2 are LNHNV and YYDKDF (reference sequence). The V gene end was trimmed by 2 bases and the J gene end by 4 bases; junction bases not matched to a gene: 2. For the CDR3, the DNA is TGTGCCACCAGCAGAAAGGACAGGGGCACTGAAGCTTTCTTT. It codes for CATSRKDRGTEAFF.

The chain uses TRBV11-2 and TRBJ2-3; 7 bases are a match to TRBD2. Germline V gene lookup returns CDR1 SGHAT and CDR2 FQNNGV. CDR3 length: 15 amino acids. The J segment lost 2 bases and the V segment lost 2 bases, leaving 4 bases of the junction unmatched. Here the CDR3 DNA reads TGTGCCAGCAGCTTATGGGGGGGGAACACAGATACGCAGTATTTT. Its protein is CASSLWGGNTDTQYF.

The CDR3 reads CASSPLDRGRETQYF. CDR3 in DNA: TGTGCCAGCAGCCCCCTGGACAGGGGGAGAGAGACCCAGTACTTC. This sequence joins TRBV3-1 (or the pseudogene TRBV3-2) and TRBJ2-5; 10 bases are a match to TRBD1. CDR1 and CDR2 from the germline V gene are LGHDT and YNNKEL (reference sequence). Germline trimming cut 4 bases from V and 4 bases from J; bases unmatched to any gene: 6. The CDR3 runs 15 residues.

The genes are TRBV18 and TRBJ1-4; D gene unclear. Per the germline V gene, CDR1 is KGHSH and CDR2 is LQKENI. The CDR3 is made up of 15 amino acids. V dropped 0 bases and J dropped 8 bases, with 13 bases sitting between them. The CDR3 is CASSPPSGFQEKLFF. CDR3 sequence (DNA): TGTGCCAGCTCACCACCGTCGGGGTTTCAGGAAAAACTGTTTTTT. The full variable domain, completed using reference TRBV18 and TRBJ1-4, is NAGVMQNPRHLVRRRGQEARLRCSPMKGHSHVYWYRQLPEEGLKFMVYLQKENIIDESGMPKERFSAEFPKEGPSILRIQQVVRGDSAAYFCASSPPSGFQEKLFFGSGTQLSVL.

The J gene is TRBJ1-2, the V gene TRBV7-9; no firm D call. This CDR3 is 15 amino acids long. Trimming stripped 3 bases from V and 2 bases from J, with 13 bases between. Germline-derived CDR1 and CDR2 are SEHNR and FQNEAQ (reference sequence). CDR3 coding DNA: TGTGCCAGCAGCTTGACGGGAAAACTCAACTATGGCTACACCTTC. Amino acids: CASSLTGKLNYGYTF.

A word on this clone: The junction does not match germline at one end; this may be a read error. The chain combines TRBV10-3 with TRBJ1-1, with D perhaps TRBD1 (6 bases). The CDR3 covers 16 residues. The germline V gene has CDR1 ENHRY and CDR2 SYGVKD. CDR3 DNA sequence: TGTGCCATCAGTGAGACAACGGGACAACTGAACACTGAAGTTTTCTTT. It specifies CAISETTGQLNTEVFF.

This rearrangement joins TRBV9 to TRBJ2-5; 15 bases agree with TRBD2. The V gene end was trimmed by 3 bases and the J gene end by 3 bases; junction bases not matched to a gene: 12. The CDR3 contains 19 residues. CDR1 and CDR2 from the germline V gene are SGDLS and YYNGEE. DNA of the CDR3: TGTGCCAGCAGCGCGCCCGGGACTAGCGGGGGGAGGAGGGAAGAGACCCAGTACTTC. Its protein product is CASSAPGTSGGRREETQYF.

The chain recombines TRBV13 with TRBJ2-7, with TRBD2 matching over 15 bases. Losses at the gene ends were 5 bases for V and 0 bases for J; bases not matched to a gene: 5. Germline V gene sequence: CDR1 PRHDT, CDR2 FYEKMQ (reference sequence). The CDR3 sequence is 17 residues long. The CDR3 DNA sequence: TGTGCCAGCAGCCCCCGGACTAGCGGGGGGGCCTCCTACGAGCAGTACTTC. Translation gives CASSPRTSGGASYEQYF.

CDR3 coding DNA: TGTGCCAGCAGCCTTAGCGGGGGCACAGATACGCAGTATTTT. Its translation: CASSLSGGTDTQYF. This chain links TRBV5-4 with TRBJ2-3, with TRBD2 matching over 8 bases. Unmatched junction bases numbered 2, after V lost 4 bases and J lost 1 base. Germline CDR1 reads SGHNT; CDR2 reads YYREEE (reference sequence). The CDR3 is 14 residues long.

A few counts support this clone. The chain couples TRBV4-1 to TRBJ2-5; 11 nucleotides agree with TRBD1. CDR1 MGHRA and CDR2 YSYEKL come from the germline V gene. CDR3 length: 18 amino acids. Unmatched junction bases numbered 11, after V lost 3 bases and J lost 2 bases. The CDR3 sequence is CASSQGQGVFLLQETQYF. The CDR3 region has the DNA TGCGCCAGCAGCCAGGGACAGGGGGTGTTCCTACTTCAAGAGACCCAGTACTTC.

The rearrangement joins TRBV7-9 to TRBJ2-3, with TRBD2 identical over 7 bases. Trimming removed 0 bases from V and 4 bases from J; junction bases left unmatched: 7. Germline V CDR1 and CDR2: SEHNR, FQNEAQ (reference sequence). The CDR3 covers 16 residues. The CDR3 spells CASSLAPAGIADTQYF. The DNA of the CDR3 is TGTGCCAGCAGCTTAGCTCCAGCGGGGATCGCAGATACGCAGTATTTT. The full variable domain, completed using reference TRBV7-9 and TRBJ2-3, is DTGVSQNPRHKITKRGQNVTFRCDPISEHNRLYWYRQTLGQGPEFLTYFQNEAQLEKSRLLSDRFSAERPKGSFSTLEIQRTEQGDSAMYLCASSLAPAGIADTQYFGPGTRLTVL.

V and J are TRBV11-2 and TRBJ2-3; 7 bases fit TRBD1. The CDR3 is 15 amino acids. Germline CDR1 reads SGHAT; CDR2 reads FQNNGV. The V segment lost 5 bases and the J segment 2 bases; nucleotides outside the gene matches: 7. CDR3 in amino acids: CASSHRDRPTDTQYF. The DNA of the CDR3 is TGTGCCAGCAGCCACCGGGACAGACCCACAGATACGCAGTATTTT.

CDR3: CASSLFTDTQYF. The CDR3 region has the DNA TGTGCCAGCTCACTCTTCACAGATACGCAGTATTTT. The chain links TRBV18 to TRBJ2-3; D is ambiguous. Per the germline V gene, CDR1 is KGHSH and CDR2 is LQKENI. There are 12 residues in the CDR3. Trimming took 4 bases from V and 2 from J, leaving 4 bases between them.

The chain carries TRBV24-1 and TRBJ1-2; 7 bases fit TRBD1. With 4 bases clipped from V and 4 bases from J, the junction kept 8 bases outside the gene matches. This CDR3 is 15 amino acids long. Per germline, CDR1 KGHDR and CDR2 SFDVKD. CDR3 sequence: CATSEPGTAFYGYTF. In nucleotides, the CDR3 is TGTGCCACCAGTGAACCCGGGACAGCCTTCTATGGCTACACCTTC.

Note on this clone: Additional DNA sequences in this sample encode the identical CDR3. This chain links TRBV28 with TRBJ2-3; D is ambiguous. Germline loops: CDR1 MDHEN, CDR2 SYDVKM. Trimming pared 3 bases from V and 0 bases from J, leaving 7 bases between. This CDR3 spans 14 amino acids. The CDR3 sequence: CASSLYSSTDTQYF. The CDR3 DNA follows: TGTGCCAGCAGTTTGTATTCTAGCACAGATACGCAGTATTTT.

This clone is a singleton in its sample. CDR3 sequence: CASSLDVGGLEQFF. CDR3 in DNA: TGCGCCAGCAGCTTGGACGTGGGTGGACTTGAGCAGTTCTTC. J is TRBJ2-1 and V is TRBV5-1; D possibly corresponds to TRBD2 (5 bases). The ends were cut back, 0 bases at V and 9 bases at J, with 13 bases in the middle. The length of the CDR3 is 14 residues. Germline values: CDR1 SGHRS, CDR2 YFSETQ.

The rearrangement uses TRBV6-5 and TRBJ1-1; weak D call: TRBD1 (5 bases). This CDR3 comprises 15 residues. Germline V lookup: CDR1 MNHEY, CDR2 SVGAGI. The V end lost 8 bases, the J end lost 2 bases, and 18 bases lay between the germline ends. The CDR3 spells CASSVGQGGNTEAFF. The DNA of the CDR3 is TGTGCCAGCTCCGTAGGCCAGGGCGGTAACACTGAAGCTTTCTTT.

This sequence joins TRBV30 and TRBJ1-2; TRBD1 agrees at 7 bases. This CDR3 region has 13 residues. In germline, CDR1 is GTSNPN, CDR2 SVGIG (reference sequence). J lost 10 bases, V lost 5 bases, and 13 bases had no gene match. CDR3 region: CAWLRGDSKVYTF. CDR3 bases: TGTGCCTGGCTCAGGGGGGACAGTAAGGTCTACACCTTC.